Sequencing of this TCR beta chain was carried out in a study of blood T cell repertoires in COVID-19. As processed by the authors: Reference gene primer amplification gave estimated nucleated cell counts. Sequencing used immunoSEQ multiplex PCR; TCRdb keeps in-frame clones, though not all of them. The D gene and trimming were derived from the DNA, and the V and J assignments and clone size from that table. The table lists about 170,000 clones, about 86% of them singletons. This CDR3 comprises 12 residues. V lost 4 bases and J lost 7, with 7 bases in between. The origin of this receptor is a woman aged 80 or over in a cohort sampled during active or convalescent COVID-19. Material for sequencing was peripheral blood. The chain has TRBV12-3 or TRBV12-4 and TRBJ2-2; D is undetermined. The CDR3 DNA sequence: TGTGCCAGCAGTTCCTACTTCGGGGAGCTGTTTTTT. It codes for CASSSYFGELFF.